This passage covers 19 T cell receptor beta chains from one sample sequenced in a study of persistence of HIV-infected CD4 T cells. Cells were stimulated nonspecifically with anti-CD3/anti-CD28 magnetic beads. Responding CD4+ T cells were sorted by upregulation of both CD40 ligand and CD69. Sequencing used immunoSEQ version 4 in survey mode. Profiled with immunoSEQ multiplex PCR; TCRdb holds only in-frame clones, not every one. The sample lists 37,000 or so clones; approximately 88% were seen once. Which antigens these TCRs recognize remains unknown. Specimen: CD4+ T cells sorted from PBMCs after approximately 20-hour stimulation, collected from a patient who received antiretroviral therapy. The source is an adult man with HIV who was CMV-seropositive.

This chain uses TRBV5-5 with TRBJ1-2, with D maybe TRBD1 (6 bases). This CDR3 has 15 amino acids. Per germline, CDR1 SGHKS and CDR2 YYEKEE (reference sequence). With 4 bases removed from V and 4 bases from J, the gap between germline ends came to 17 bases. CDR3: CASSQLDPGAYGYTF. CDR3 nucleotide sequence: TGTGCCAGCAGCCAACTGGACCCAGGGGCCTATGGCTACACCTTC. The full variable domain, in which reference TRBV5-5 and TRBJ1-2 provide the parts outside the CDR3, is DAGVTQSPTHLIKTRGQQVTLRCSPISGHKSVSWYQQVLGQGPQFIFQYYEKEERGRGNFPDRFSARQFPNYSSELNVNALLLGDSALYLCASSQLDPGAYGYTFGSGTRLTVV.

The CDR3 DNA is TGTGCCAGCAGCTTAGGAGGACAGGGGCGGTACGAGCAGTACTTC. Residues: CASSLGGQGRYEQYF. The gene calls are TRBV11-3 and TRBJ2-7; 9 bases agree with TRBD1. Trimming took 1 base from V and 4 from J; bases not matched to a gene: 5. The CDR3 has 15 residues. Looked up from germline, CDR1 is SGHNT and CDR2 is YENEEA.

The chain is built from TRBV15 and TRBJ2-1; possibly TRBD1 for D (6 bases). V was shortened by 6 bases and J by 8 bases, with 14 bases between the two germline ends. Per the germline V gene, CDR1 is LNHNV and CDR2 is YYDKDF (reference sequence). The CDR3 runs to 13 residues. CDR3 in amino acids: CATRLSGEHEQFF. CDR3 in DNA: TGTGCCACCAGACTCTCAGGGGAGCATGAGCAGTTCTTC.

The gene calls are TRBV19 and TRBJ2-7, with 9 nucleotides matching TRBD2. This CDR3 contains 16 residues. V shed 5 bases, J shed 0 bases, and the junction held 8 bases outside the gene matches. Per the germline V gene, CDR1 is LNHDA and CDR2 is SQIVND (reference sequence). The CDR3 bases are TGTGCCAGTAGTCCCACTAGCGGGCCAACCTCCTACGAGCAGTACTTC. It translates to CASSPTSGPTSYEQYF.

The V gene is TRBV9, the J gene TRBJ2-3; 10 bases line up with TRBD1. Germline V gives CDR1 SGDLS, CDR2 YYNGEE. The CDR3 contains 17 residues. V shed 0 bases, J shed 4 bases, and the junction held 8 bases outside the gene matches. The CDR3 DNA reads as TGTGCCAGCAGCGTAGCTACGTGGGACAGGGGCCCAGATACGCAGTATTTT. This encodes CASSVATWDRGPDTQYF.

This chain joins TRBV6-5 and TRBJ2-7, with TRBD2 matching 13 bases. CDR1 MNHEY and CDR2 SVGAGI come from the germline V gene. The CDR3 spans 15 residues. V shed 4 bases, J shed 6 bases, and the junction held 6 bases outside the gene matches. The CDR3 DNA is TGTGCCAGCAGTTTCGGACTAGCGGGAGTATCCGAGCAGTACTTC. Translated, it gives CASSFGLAGVSEQYF.

This clone has just one count. This chain links TRBV9 with TRBJ1-1; the match to TRBD1 covers 7 bases. The CDR3 is made up of 15 amino acids. V lost 2 bases to trimming and J lost 1 base; unmatched junction nucleotides: 5. Per the germline V gene, CDR1 is SGDLS and CDR2 is YYNGEE. The CDR3: CASSVGNRGNTEAFF. The CDR3, as DNA: TGTGCCAGCAGCGTGGGGAACAGGGGGAACACTGAAGCTTTCTTT.

The chain links TRBV7-2 to TRBJ1-4, with D perhaps matching TRBD1 (5 bases). The CDR3 runs 16 residues. V dropped 5 bases and J dropped 6 bases, with 19 bases sitting between them. Germline-derived CDR1 and CDR2 are SGHTA and FQGNSA. CDR3 in amino acids: CASSPRPGVGDEKLFF. The CDR3 nucleotides read TGTGCCAGCAGCCCCCGGCCGGGGGTAGGGGATGAAAAACTGTTTTTT.

The V call is TRBV19, the J call TRBJ1-2; D gene unclear. CDR1 LNHDA and CDR2 SQIVND come from the germline V gene (reference sequence). The ends were cut back, 3 bases at V and 8 bases at J, with 16 bases in the middle. The CDR3 consists of 14 residues. CDR3 residues: CASSIDGPPWGYTF. The CDR3 DNA follows: TGTGCCAGTAGTATTGACGGGCCACCATGGGGCTACACCTTC.

The genes are TRBV5-1 and TRBJ2-2, with D maybe TRBD1 (6 bases). The CDR3 runs to 15 residues. Germline CDR1 and CDR2: SGHRS and YFSETQ. V was trimmed by 1 base and J by 2 bases, leaving 9 bases between them. CDR3 DNA sequence: TGCGCCAGCAGCTTGAAAGGGGGAAACACCGGGGAGCTGTTTTTT. Protein sequence: CASSLKGGNTGELFF.

This clone was seen a few times. The chain is built from TRBV7-2 and TRBJ1-6; D remains ambiguous. CDR1 is SGHTA, CDR2 FQGNSA, per germline. This CDR3 contains 13 residues. Trimming took off 4 bases at V and 8 bases at J, with 9 bases between the two ends. CDR3 nucleotide sequence: TGTGCCAGCAGCTATCGGGCTGATTCACCCCTCCACTTT. Its protein product is CASSYRADSPLHF.

This chain uses TRBV19 with TRBJ2-1; D gene uncertain. The CDR3 has 12 residues. CDR1 LNHDA and CDR2 SQIVND come from the germline V gene (reference sequence). Between the trimmed V and J ends, which lost 3 bases and 11 bases, there was a span of 11 bases. The CDR3 sequence is CASSMGSRKQFF. CDR3 DNA: TGTGCCAGTAGTATGGGTAGTCGTAAGCAGTTCTTC.

The gene calls are TRBV19 and TRBJ2-3; perhaps D is TRBD1 or TRBD2 (6 bases each). Between the trimmed V and J ends, which lost 1 base and 0 bases, there was a span of 11 bases. This CDR3 contains 16 residues. The germline CDR1 and CDR2 sequences are LNHDA and SQIVND (reference sequence). The CDR3 coding sequence is TGTGCCAGTAGTATAGGATGGGGGGCTAGCACAGATACGCAGTATTTT. This codes for CASSIGWGASTDTQYF. The full variable domain, in which reference TRBV19 and TRBJ2-3 provide the parts outside the CDR3, is DGGITQSPKYLFRKEGQNVTLSCEQNLNHDAMYWYRQDPGQGLRLIYYSQIVNDFQKGDIAEGYSVSREKKESFPLTVTSAQKNPTAFYLCASSIGWGASTDTQYFGPGTRLTVL.

The chain recombines TRBV5-1 with TRBJ2-3; tentative D call: TRBD2 (5 bases). The V gene's germline CDR1 is SGHRS and CDR2 YFSETQ. The V and J ends lost 0 bases and 2 bases respectively, with 13 bases between them. There are 16 residues in the CDR3. The CDR3 sequence: CASSLAATRATDTQYF. The CDR3 region has the DNA TGCGCCAGCAGCTTGGCCGCCACGAGGGCCACAGATACGCAGTATTTT.

This chain joins TRBV6-1 and TRBJ1-5; D is undetermined. The CDR3 totals 11 residues. V lost 2 bases, J lost 7 bases, and 3 bases lay in between. Germline V gives CDR1 MNHNS, CDR2 SASEGT. The CDR3 region is CASSEMQPQHF. The DNA for the CDR3 is TGTGCCAGCAGTGAAATGCAGCCCCAGCATTTT.

J is TRBJ2-7 and V is TRBV5-8, with 9 bases lining up with TRBD2. The CDR3 totals 15 residues. Germline CDR1 SGHTS, CDR2 YDEGEE. V lost 0 bases to trimming and J lost 5 bases; unmatched junction nucleotides: 6. CDR3: CASSLALAGRHEQYF. CDR3 sequence (DNA): TGTGCCAGCAGCTTGGCTCTAGCGGGACGGCACGAGCAGTACTTC.

This clone occurred once. This rearrangement joins TRBV4-1 to TRBJ2-6, with TRBD1 as a possible D gene (7 bases). In germline, CDR1 is MGHRA, CDR2 YSYEKL. V was trimmed by 0 bases and J by 0 bases, leaving 12 bases between them. The length of the CDR3 is 18 residues. The CDR3 protein is CASSQDRGDFSGANVLTF. CDR3 in DNA: TGCGCCAGCAGCCAAGACAGGGGGGACTTCTCTGGGGCCAACGTCCTGACTTTC.

The genes are TRBV30 and TRBJ1-5, with TRBD1 matching 8 bases. V dropped 1 base and J dropped 6; count of bases not matched to a gene: 5. The germline V gene encodes CDR1 GTSNPN and CDR2 SVGIG (reference sequence). This CDR3 is 14 amino acids long. Here the CDR3 DNA reads TGTGCCTGGAGTGGCAGGGGGCTCTTTCAGCCCCAGCATTTT. Amino acids: CAWSGRGLFQPQHF.

The CDR3 loop reads CAINSYNEQFF. The CDR3 DNA reads TGTGCCATCAACAGCTACAATGAGCAGTTCTTC. The V gene is TRBV10-3, the J gene TRBJ2-1; D is unresolved. V dropped 7 bases and J dropped 3 bases, with 4 bases sitting between them. CDR3 length equals 11 residues. CDR1 and CDR2 (germline): ENHRY, SYGVKD.